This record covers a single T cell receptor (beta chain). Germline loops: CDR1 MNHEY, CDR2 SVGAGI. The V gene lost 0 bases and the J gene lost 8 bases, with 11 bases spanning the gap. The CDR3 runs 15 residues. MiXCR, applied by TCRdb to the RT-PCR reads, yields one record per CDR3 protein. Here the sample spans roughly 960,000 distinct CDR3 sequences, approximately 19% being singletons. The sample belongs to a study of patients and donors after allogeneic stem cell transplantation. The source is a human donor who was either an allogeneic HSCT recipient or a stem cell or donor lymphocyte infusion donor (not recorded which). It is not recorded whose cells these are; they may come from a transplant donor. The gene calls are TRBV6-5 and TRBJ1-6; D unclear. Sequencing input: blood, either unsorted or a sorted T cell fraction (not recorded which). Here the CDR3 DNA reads TGTGCCAGCAGTTACTCGGCAGCGGCTGATTCACCCCTCCACTTT. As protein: CASSYSAAADSPLHF.